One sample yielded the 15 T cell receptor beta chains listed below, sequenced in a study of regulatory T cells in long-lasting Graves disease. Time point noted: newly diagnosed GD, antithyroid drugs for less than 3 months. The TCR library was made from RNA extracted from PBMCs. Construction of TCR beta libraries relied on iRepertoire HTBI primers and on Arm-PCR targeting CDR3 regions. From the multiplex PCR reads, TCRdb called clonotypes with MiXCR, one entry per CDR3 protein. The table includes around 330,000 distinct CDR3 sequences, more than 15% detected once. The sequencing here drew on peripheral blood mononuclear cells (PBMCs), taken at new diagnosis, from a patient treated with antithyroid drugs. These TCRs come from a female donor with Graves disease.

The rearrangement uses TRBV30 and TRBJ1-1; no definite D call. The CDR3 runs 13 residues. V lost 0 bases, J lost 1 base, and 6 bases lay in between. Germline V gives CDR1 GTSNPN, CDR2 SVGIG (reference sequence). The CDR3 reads CAWSVPPNTEAFF. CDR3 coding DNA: TGTGCCTGGAGTGTACCTCCGAACACTGAAGCTTTCTTT.

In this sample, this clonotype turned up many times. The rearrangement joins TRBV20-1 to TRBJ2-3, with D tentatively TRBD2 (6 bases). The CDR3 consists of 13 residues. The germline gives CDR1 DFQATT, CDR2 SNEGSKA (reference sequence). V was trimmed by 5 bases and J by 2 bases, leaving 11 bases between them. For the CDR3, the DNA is TGCAGTGCTCTGGGACTTGTCACAGATACGCAGTATTTT. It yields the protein CSALGLVTDTQYF.

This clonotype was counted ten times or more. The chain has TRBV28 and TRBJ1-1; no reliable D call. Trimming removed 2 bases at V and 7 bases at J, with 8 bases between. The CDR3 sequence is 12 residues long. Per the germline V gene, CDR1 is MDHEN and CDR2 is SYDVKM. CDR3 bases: TGTGCCAGCAGTTTAAGAGTGGGTGAAGCTTTCTTT. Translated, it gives CASSLRVGEAFF.

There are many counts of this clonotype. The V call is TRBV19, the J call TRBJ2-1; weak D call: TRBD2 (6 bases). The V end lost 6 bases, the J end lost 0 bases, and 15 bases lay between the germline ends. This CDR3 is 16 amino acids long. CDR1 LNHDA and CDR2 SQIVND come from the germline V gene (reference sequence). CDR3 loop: CASSLRGSVSYNEQFF. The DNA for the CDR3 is TGTGCCAGTAGCCTCCGGGGGAGCGTCTCCTACAATGAGCAGTTCTTC.

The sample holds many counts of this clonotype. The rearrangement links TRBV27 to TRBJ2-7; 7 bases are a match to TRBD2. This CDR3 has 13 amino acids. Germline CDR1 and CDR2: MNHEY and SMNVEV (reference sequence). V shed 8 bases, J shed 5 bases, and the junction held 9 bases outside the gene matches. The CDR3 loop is CASAFAGAHEQYF. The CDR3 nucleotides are TGTGCCAGCGCTTTTGCGGGAGCCCACGAGCAGTACTTC.

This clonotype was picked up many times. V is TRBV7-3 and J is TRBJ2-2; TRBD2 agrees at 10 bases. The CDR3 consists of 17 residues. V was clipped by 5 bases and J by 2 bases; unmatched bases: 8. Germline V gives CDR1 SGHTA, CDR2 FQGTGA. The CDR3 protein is CASSHLASGSNTGELFF. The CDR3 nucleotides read TGTGCCAGCAGCCATTTAGCTAGCGGGAGTAACACCGGGGAGCTGTTTTTT.

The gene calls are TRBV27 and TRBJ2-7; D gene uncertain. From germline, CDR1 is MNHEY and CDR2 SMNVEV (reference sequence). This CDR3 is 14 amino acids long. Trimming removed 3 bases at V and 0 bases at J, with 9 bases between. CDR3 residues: CASSFSRSSYEQYF. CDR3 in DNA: TGTGCCAGCAGTTTCTCCAGGAGCTCCTACGAGCAGTACTTC.

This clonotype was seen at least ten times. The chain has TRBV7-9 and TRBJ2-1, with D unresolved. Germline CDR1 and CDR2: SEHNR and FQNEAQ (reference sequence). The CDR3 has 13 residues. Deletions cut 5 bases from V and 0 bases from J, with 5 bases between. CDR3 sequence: CASSPNSYNEQFF. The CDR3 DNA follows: TGTGCCAGCAGCCCTAACTCCTACAATGAGCAGTTCTTC.

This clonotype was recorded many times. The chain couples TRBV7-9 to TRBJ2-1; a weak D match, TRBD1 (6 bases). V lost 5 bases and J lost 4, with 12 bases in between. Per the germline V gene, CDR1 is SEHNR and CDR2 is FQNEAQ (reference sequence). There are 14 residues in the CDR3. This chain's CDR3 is CASSPPTGYNEQFF. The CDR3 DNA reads TGTGCCAGCAGCCCACCGACAGGATACAATGAGCAGTTCTTC.

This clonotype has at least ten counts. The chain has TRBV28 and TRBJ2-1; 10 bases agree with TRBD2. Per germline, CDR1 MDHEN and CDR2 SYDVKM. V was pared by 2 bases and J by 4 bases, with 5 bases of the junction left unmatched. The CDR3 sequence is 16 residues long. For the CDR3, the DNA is TGTGCCAGCAGTTTAGGGACTAGCGCTTCGTACAATGAGCAGTTCTTC. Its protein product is CASSLGTSASYNEQFF.

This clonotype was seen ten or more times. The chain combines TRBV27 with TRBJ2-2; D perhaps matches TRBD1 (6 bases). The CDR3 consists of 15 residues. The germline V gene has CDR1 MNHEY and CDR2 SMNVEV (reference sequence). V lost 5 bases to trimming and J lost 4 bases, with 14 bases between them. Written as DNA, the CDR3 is TGTGCCAGCAGTCCCGCCCACAGGGTCACCGGGGAGCTGTTTTTT. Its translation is CASSPAHRVTGELFF.

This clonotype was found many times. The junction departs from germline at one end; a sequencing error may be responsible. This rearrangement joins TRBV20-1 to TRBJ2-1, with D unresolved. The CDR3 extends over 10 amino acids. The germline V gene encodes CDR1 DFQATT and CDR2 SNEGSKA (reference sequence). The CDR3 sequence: CSAPDDEQFF. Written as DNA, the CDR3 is TGCAGTGCCCCAGACGATGAGCAGTTCTTT.

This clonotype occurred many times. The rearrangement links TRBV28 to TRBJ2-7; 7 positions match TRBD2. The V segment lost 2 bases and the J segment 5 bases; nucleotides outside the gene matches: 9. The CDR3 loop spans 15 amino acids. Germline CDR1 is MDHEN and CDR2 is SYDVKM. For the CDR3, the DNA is TGTGCCAGCAGTTTACCCGGACTAGTTGCTAACGAGCAGTACTTC. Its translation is CASSLPGLVANEQYF.

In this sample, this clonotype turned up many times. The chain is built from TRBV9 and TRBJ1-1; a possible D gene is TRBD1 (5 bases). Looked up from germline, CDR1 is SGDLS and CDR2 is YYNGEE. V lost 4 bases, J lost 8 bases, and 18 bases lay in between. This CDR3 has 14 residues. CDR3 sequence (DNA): TGTGCCAGCAGCTCCAATGCGGGACTCAAAGAAGCTTTCTTT. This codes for CASSSNAGLKEAFF. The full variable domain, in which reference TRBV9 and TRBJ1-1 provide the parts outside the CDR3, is DSGVTQTPKHLITATGQRVTLRCSPRSGDLSVYWYQQSLDQGLQFLIQYYNGEERAKGNILERFSAQQFPDLHSELNLSSLELGDSALYFCASSSNAGLKEAFFGQGTRLTVV.

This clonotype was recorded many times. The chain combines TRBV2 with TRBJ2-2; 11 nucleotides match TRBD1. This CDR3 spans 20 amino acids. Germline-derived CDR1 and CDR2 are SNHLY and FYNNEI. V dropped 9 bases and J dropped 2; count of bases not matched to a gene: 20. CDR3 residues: CASTLHRDRGSPLNTGELFF. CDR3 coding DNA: TGTGCCAGTACGTTACACCGGGACAGGGGGTCACCCCTTAACACCGGGGAGCTGTTTTTT.